One sample yielded the 9 T cell receptor beta chains listed below, sequenced in a study of vaccination and CD4 T cells after COVID-19. TCRdb re-called the PCR reads through MiXCR, storing one row per CDR3 protein. The table lists about 15,000 distinct CDR3 sequences, around 69% of them singletons. Sequencing used CD4+ T cells from blood, obtained after SARS-CoV-2 vaccination. The receptors shown here come from a human donor who had recovered from COVID-19.

The V and J genes are TRBV27 and TRBJ1-2; no clear D. The V end was cut by 2 bases, the J end by 1 base, with 8 bases between. Germline lookup yields CDR1 MNHEY and CDR2 SMNVEV (reference sequence). This CDR3 contains 14 residues. The CDR3 region is CASSLTALNYGYTF. CDR3 nucleotide sequence: TGTGCCAGCAGTTTAACTGCTCTTAACTATGGCTACACCTTC.

The CDR3 is CASSLGLAMNTEAFF. The CDR3 DNA follows: TGTGCCAGCAGCTTAGGTTTGGCTATGAACACTGAAGCTTTCTTT. The chain recombines TRBV7-2 with TRBJ1-1; no reliable D call. Germline CDR1 reads SGHTA; CDR2 reads FQGNSA. The germline V and J ends were trimmed by 1 base and 0 bases, with 9 bases remaining between them. This CDR3 contains 15 residues.

The V gene is TRBV20-1, the J gene TRBJ2-1; D is perhaps TRBD2 (6 bases). Deletions cut 4 bases from V and 7 bases from J, with 14 bases between. Germline lookup yields CDR1 DFQATT and CDR2 SNEGSKA (reference sequence). The CDR3 sequence is 13 residues long. The CDR3 sequence is CSAKSSGTNEQFF. The CDR3 DNA sequence: TGCAGTGCTAAGAGTAGCGGAACTAATGAGCAGTTCTTC.

This chain connects TRBV20-1 to TRBJ2-7; possibly TRBD1 for D (5 bases). Germline V CDR1 and CDR2: DFQATT, SNEGSKA (reference sequence). This CDR3 has 13 residues. CDR3 DNA: TGCAGCCTCAGGACAACGAGGAACTACGAGCAGTACTTC. Amino acids: CSLRTTRNYEQYF.

V usage is TRBV27 and J usage is TRBJ2-7; D is ambiguous. This CDR3 is built from 15 residues. Trimming took off 5 bases at V and 3 bases at J, with 17 bases between the two ends. Germline V gene lookup returns CDR1 MNHEY and CDR2 SMNVEV (reference sequence). CDR3 amino acids: CASSLPGRFGYEQYF. The CDR3 DNA reads TGTGCCAGCAGTCTCCCAGGACGGTTTGGCTACGAGCAGTACTTC.

This chain joins TRBV18 and TRBJ2-5; D is perhaps TRBD1 (6 bases). The length of the CDR3 is 15 residues. The V end was cut by 3 bases, the J end by 1 base, with 12 bases between. CDR1 is KGHSH, CDR2 LQKENI, per germline. CDR3 DNA sequence: TGTGCCAGCTCACCTACAGGGCCACCCCAAGAGACCCAGTACTTC. Protein product: CASSPTGPPQETQYF. The complete variable domain, with remaining parts taken from reference TRBV18 and TRBJ2-5, reads NAGVMQNPRHLVRRRGQEARLRCSPMKGHSHVYWYRQLPEEGLKFMVYLQKENIIDESGMPKERFSAEFPKEGPSILRIQQVVRGDSAAYFCASSPTGPPQETQYFGPGTRLLVL.

The chain has TRBV29-1 and TRBJ2-3; tentative D call: TRBD2 (5 bases). V was pared by 6 bases and J by 2 bases, with 12 bases between. The germline V gene encodes CDR1 SQVTM and CDR2 ANQGSEA. CDR3 size: 13 residues. The CDR3 nucleotides read TGCAGCGTGTCACAGCGGATCACAGATACGCAGTATTTT. Translating it yields CSVSQRITDTQYF.

This clonotype has only a few counts. The CDR3, as DNA: TGTGCCAGCAGCTTCCGGGACAGACAGTATGGCTACACCTTC. It specifies CASSFRDRQYGYTF. The rearrangement joins TRBV7-8 to TRBJ1-2, with 7 bases aligning to TRBD1. The CDR3 spans 14 residues. Germline trimming cut 3 bases from V and 5 bases from J; bases unmatched to any gene: 6. In germline, CDR1 is SGHVS, CDR2 FQNEAQ.

The chain uses TRBV6-2 or TRBV6-3 and TRBJ2-7; 7 nucleotides line up with TRBD2. Germline CDR1 and CDR2: MNHEY and SVGEGT. V gave up 6 bases and J gave up 4 bases; unmatched junction bases: 12. CDR3 length: 15 amino acids. This CDR3 is CASSAAYSSGYEQYF. The CDR3 DNA is TGTGCCAGCAGCGCGGCGTACTCTAGCGGATACGAGCAGTACTTC.